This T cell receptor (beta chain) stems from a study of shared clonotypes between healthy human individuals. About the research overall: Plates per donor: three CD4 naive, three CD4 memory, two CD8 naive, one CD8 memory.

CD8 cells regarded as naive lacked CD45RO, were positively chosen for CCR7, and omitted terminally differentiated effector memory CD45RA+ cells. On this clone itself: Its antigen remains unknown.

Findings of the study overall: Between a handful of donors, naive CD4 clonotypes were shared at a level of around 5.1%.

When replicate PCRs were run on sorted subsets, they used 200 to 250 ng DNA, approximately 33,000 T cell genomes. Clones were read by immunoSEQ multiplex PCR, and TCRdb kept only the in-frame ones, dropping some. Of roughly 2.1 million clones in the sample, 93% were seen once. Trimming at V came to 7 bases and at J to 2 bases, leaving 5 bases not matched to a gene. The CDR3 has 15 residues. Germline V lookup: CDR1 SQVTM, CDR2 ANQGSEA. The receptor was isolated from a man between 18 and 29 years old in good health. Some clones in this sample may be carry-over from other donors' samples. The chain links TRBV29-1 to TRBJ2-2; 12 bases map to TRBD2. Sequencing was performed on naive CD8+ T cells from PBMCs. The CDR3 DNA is TGCAGCGCTAAACTAGCGGGAGGCAACACCGGGGAGCTGTTTTTT. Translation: CSAKLAGGNTGELFF.